This T cell receptor (beta chain) was recorded in a study of beta chain features in type 1 diabetes (dated by TCRdb to 2017 to 2018). Broadly, across the study: Mean age, gender distribution, total cell number and subset yield did not differ between patients and healthy donors. Naive and central memory subsets were obtained from all 30 or so donors, but regulatory and stem cell-like memory subsets were isolated from only 8 patients and roughly 8 healthy donors. The study compared the TCRB repertoires of sorted circulating CD4+ T cell subsets in recently diagnosed type 1 diabetes patients with those in matched healthy donors. A total of some 100,000,000 sorted cells were examined across all samples, and a strong correlation was observed between cell number per subset and RNA yield. Here is what the overall study found, with its caveats: Patients with type 1 diabetes made fewer insertions and deleted more nucleotides at VDJ recombination sites, implying thymic rearrangement abnormalities. Because cDNA rather than genomic DNA was sequenced, highly expressing activated cells could have been over-represented, although no difference in activation and CD3 levels was found between groups. HLA sub-analyses involved small numbers of individuals, so any influence of HLA type on TCRB rearrangement remained unresolved. Naive, central memory and regulatory TCRB repertoires appeared to be more similar among patients than among healthy donors. In all four CD4+ subsets, TCRB CDR3 length was moderately but significantly shorter in type 1 diabetes patients. PCR may preferentially amplify shorter templates, but because patient and control samples were amplified and corrected together, any resulting skew would affect both groups equally.

Spanning cysteine to phenylalanine, the CDR3 consists of 13 amino acids. Of the read, only the CDR3 DNA is kept; its 39 bases are in frame from base 1. In the germline V gene, CDR1 corresponds to SQVTM and CDR2 to ANQGSEA. Ends trimmed: V by 8 bases, J by 1 base; bases unmatched to a gene: 7. This clone occurred a few times. This receptor's antigen is unknown. Base qualities are not recorded, but no much larger clone differs from it by a single base. The entire isolated RNA was reverse transcribed using the High Capacity cDNA Reverse Transcription Kit, and thus expressed TCRB transcripts were sequenced. Naive, central memory and regulatory T cell samples underwent deep immunoSEQ sequencing, averaging approximately 3.3 million total reads per sample. Sorted cells were lysed in RLT buffer and RNA was extracted with DNase-treated RNeasy Micro or Mini kits, depending on cell number. Each cell subset was processed on its own to prevent cross-contamination, while patient and healthy donor samples were processed together. TCRB sequences were amplified from cDNA with the immunoSEQ multiplex PCR, producing 87-bp fragments spanning the CDR3 region. Sequencing of the amplicons was done on the Illumina HiSeq platform. The authors processed their data as follows. Synthetic template baselines were used to correct PCR bias computationally, reads within Hamming distance 2 were collapsed together, and singletons that could not be merged were discarded. Reads were aligned against IMGT to assign V, D and J genes, CDR3 length and insertions or deletions at six rearrangement sites. Within each subset, clonotype counts were normalized to sorted cell number, and only after that were true diversity and Gini coefficients computed with the tcR R package. The overlap coefficient, calculated on TCRB nucleotide sequences, was used to quantify repertoire sharing. TCRdb carries this immuneACCESS record with in-frame sequences only. Its versions omit some clonotypes, under half of them owing to an unresolved V gene in the studies checked, with the rest unexplained. Clone size and the V and J calls come from that table; the DNA yielded D and trimming. This sample holds 150,000 to 190,000 clones; around 10% were observed only once. About 2% of the sample comes from the top ten.

A single peripheral blood draw of about 116 mL on average was collected from each donor into heparinised tubes. A BD FACSAria II was used to sort naive, central memory, regulatory and stem cell-like memory CD4+ T cells with a panel that included CD45RO, CCR7, CD25, CD127, CD95 and CD27. A purity above 98% was achieved for all sorted populations. PBMCs were isolated immediately by Lymphoprep density gradient centrifugation and stained directly without culture. So that batch effects would be minimized, each experiment stained and sorted samples in pairs, pairing one healthy donor with one patient. The sequence joins TRBV29-1 to TRBJ1-1; a stretch of 7 junction bases matches TRBD1. The clonotype comes from a man aged 18 to 30 in good health. The sample comprised central memory CD4+ T cells from blood. CDR3 loop: CSSTGAPNTEAFF. The nucleotide sequence reads as follows: TGCAGCTCAACAGGGGCACCGAACACTGAAGCTTTCTTT. Beyond the CDR3, the reference TRBV29-1 and TRBJ1-1 genes provide the residues; the full variable domain reads: SAVISQKPSRDICQRGTSLTIQCQVDSQVTMMFWYRQQPGQSLTLIATANQGSEATYESGFVIDKFPISRPNLTFSTLTVSNMSPEDSSIYLCSSTGAPNTEAFFGQGTRLTVV.